This paragraph reports one T cell receptor beta chain. Its antigen is as yet unknown. This sample was included in a study of cytomegalovirus exposure and HLA in healthy donors. Study-wide findings and caveats: In vitro, a few CMV-associated chains proved specific for CMV antigens.

The V end was cut by 2 bases, the J end by 3 bases, with 12 bases between. CDR3 size: 15 residues. The germline gives CDR1 MDHEN, CDR2 SYDVKM. The primer mix had 60 Vbeta and 13 Jbeta primers. Authors' data handling: About 12 million of 80 million or so unique TCR beta chains were shared, per a later count. The data were produced by immunoSEQ multiplex PCR, yet TCRdb's version contains in-frame clones alone and is incomplete. V, J and clone size derive from that table, while D and trimming were established from the DNA sequence. The table shows 140,000 to 150,000 clones, with approximately 80% occurring only once.

The chain combines TRBV28 with TRBJ2-3; a possible D gene is TRBD2 (6 bases). The origin of this receptor is a woman aged 40 to 50 in good health and CMV-seropositive. Sample: PBMCs. The CDR3 loop is CASSLGRGRTDTQYF. In nucleotides, the CDR3 is TGTGCCAGCAGTTTAGGGCGGGGTCGAACAGATACGCAGTATTTT.